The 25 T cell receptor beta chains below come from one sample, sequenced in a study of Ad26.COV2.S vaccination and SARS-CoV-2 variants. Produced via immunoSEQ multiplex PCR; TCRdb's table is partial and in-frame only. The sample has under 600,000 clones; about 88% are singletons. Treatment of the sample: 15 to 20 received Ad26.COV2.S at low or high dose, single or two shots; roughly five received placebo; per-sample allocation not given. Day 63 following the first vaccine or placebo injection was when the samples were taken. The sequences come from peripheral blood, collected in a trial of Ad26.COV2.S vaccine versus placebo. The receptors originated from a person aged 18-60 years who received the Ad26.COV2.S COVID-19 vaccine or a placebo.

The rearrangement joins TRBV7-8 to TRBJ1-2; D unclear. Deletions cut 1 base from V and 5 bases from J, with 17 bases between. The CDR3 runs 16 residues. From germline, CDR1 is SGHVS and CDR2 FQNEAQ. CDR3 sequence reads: CASSLEGILVGYGYTF. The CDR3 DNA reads TGTGCCAGCAGCTTAGAAGGGATTCTCGTTGGGTATGGCTACACCTTC.

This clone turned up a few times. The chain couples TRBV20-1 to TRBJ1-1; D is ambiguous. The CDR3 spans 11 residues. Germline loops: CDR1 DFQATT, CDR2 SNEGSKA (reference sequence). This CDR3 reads CTLSGYTEAFF. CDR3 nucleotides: TGCACCCTCTCAGGTTACACTGAAGCTTTCTTT.

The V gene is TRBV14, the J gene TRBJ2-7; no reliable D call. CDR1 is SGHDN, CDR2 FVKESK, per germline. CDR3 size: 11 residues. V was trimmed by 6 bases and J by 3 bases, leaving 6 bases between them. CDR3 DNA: TGTGCCAGCAGGACGGTCTACGAGCAGTACTTC. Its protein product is CASRTVYEQYF.

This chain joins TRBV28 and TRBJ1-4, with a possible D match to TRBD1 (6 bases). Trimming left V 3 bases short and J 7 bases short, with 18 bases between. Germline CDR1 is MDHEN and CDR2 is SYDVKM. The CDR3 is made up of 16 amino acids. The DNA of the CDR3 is TGTGCCAGCAGTTTGTGGCAAACAGGGAAAACTGAAAAACTGTTTTTT. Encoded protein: CASSLWQTGKTEKLFF.

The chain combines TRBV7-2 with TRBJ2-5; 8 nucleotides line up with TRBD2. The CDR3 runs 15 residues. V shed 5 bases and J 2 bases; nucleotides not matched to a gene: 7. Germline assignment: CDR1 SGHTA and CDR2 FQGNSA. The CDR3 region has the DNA TGTGCCAGCAGCCCCCCCGGGGGGGGACAAGAGACCCAGTACTTC. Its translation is CASSPPGGGQETQYF.

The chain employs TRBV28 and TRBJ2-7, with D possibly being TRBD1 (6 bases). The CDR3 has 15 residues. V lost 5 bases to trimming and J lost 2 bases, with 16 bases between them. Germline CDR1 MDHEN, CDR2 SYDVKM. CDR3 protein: CASSPIPGQTYEQYF. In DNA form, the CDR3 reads TGTGCCAGCAGTCCGATTCCGGGACAAACCTACGAGCAGTACTTC.

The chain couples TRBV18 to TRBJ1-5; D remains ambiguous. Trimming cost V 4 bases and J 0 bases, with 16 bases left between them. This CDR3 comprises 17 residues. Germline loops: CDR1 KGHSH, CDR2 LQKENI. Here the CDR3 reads CASSHIRQTDSNQPQHF. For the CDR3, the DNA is TGTGCCAGCTCACATATCAGACAAACGGATAGCAATCAGCCCCAGCATTTT.

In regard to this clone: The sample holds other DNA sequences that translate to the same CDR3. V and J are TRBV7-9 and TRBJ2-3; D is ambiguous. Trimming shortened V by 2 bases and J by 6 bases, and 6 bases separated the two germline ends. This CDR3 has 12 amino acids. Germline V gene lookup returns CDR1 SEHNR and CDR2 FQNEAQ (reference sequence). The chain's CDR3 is CASSLSADTQYF. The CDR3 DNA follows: TGTGCCAGCAGCTTATCCGCGGATACGCAGTATTTT.

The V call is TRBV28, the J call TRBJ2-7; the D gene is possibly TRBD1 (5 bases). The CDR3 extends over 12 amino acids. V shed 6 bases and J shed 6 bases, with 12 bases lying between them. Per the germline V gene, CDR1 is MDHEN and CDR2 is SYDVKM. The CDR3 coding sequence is TGTGCCAGCAGCCGCGACAGTACCGAGCAGTACTTC. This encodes CASSRDSTEQYF.

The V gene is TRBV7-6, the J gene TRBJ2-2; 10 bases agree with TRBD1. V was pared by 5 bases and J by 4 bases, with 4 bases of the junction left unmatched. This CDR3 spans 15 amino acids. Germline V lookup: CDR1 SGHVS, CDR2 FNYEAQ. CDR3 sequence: CASSPTGGRTGELFF. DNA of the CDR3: TGTGCCAGCAGCCCGACAGGGGGCCGCACCGGGGAGCTGTTTTTT.

CDR3 nucleotide sequence: TGTGCCAGCAGTGCCAGGGCTCGAGATACGCAGTATTTT. Encoded protein: CASSARARDTQYF. The chain joins TRBV2 to TRBJ2-3; D perhaps matches TRBD1 (5 bases). V dropped 4 bases and J dropped 5 bases, with 10 bases sitting between them. The length of the CDR3 is 13 residues. Germline V gene lookup returns CDR1 SNHLY and CDR2 FYNNEI.

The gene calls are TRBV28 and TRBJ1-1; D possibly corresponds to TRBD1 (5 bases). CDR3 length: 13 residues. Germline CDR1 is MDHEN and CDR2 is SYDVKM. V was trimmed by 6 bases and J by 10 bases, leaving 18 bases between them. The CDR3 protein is CASSVSPGFVAFF. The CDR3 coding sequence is TGTGCCAGCAGCGTTTCCCCAGGGTTTGTAGCTTTCTTT.

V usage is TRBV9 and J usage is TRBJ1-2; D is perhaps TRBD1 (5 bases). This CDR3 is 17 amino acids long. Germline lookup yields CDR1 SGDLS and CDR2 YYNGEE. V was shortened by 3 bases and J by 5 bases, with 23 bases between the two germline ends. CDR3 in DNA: TGTGCCAGCAGCGCTCACCTATTATCGGCAGGGTGGTATGGCTACACCTTC. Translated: CASSAHLLSAGWYGYTF.

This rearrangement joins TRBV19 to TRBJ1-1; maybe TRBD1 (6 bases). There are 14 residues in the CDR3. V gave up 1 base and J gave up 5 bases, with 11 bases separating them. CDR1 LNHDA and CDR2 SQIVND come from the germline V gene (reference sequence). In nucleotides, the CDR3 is TGTGCCAGTAGTATAGTCAGGGGATGGACTGAAGCTTTCTTT. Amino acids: CASSIVRGWTEAFF.

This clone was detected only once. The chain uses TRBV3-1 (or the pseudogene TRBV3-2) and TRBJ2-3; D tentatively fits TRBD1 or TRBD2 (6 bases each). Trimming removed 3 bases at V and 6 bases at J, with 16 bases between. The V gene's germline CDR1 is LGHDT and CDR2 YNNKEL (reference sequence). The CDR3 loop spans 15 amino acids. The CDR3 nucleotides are TGTGCCAGCAGCCAGTACACCACGGGGGCTGATACGCAGTATTTT. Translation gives CASSQYTTGADTQYF.

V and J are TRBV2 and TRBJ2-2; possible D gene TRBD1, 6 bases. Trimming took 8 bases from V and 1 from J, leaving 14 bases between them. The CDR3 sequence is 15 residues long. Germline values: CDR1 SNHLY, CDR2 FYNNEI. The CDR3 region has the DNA TGTGCCAGCCCGGGCGAAGGGGGGAACACCGGGGAGCTGTTTTTT. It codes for CASPGEGGNTGELFF.

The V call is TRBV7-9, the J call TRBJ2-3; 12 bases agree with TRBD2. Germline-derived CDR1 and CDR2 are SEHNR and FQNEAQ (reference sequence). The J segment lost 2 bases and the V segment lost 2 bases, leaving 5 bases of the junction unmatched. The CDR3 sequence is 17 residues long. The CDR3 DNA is TGTGCCAGCAGCTTAACGACTAGCGGGGGAAACACAGATACGCAGTATTTT. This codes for CASSLTTSGGNTDTQYF.

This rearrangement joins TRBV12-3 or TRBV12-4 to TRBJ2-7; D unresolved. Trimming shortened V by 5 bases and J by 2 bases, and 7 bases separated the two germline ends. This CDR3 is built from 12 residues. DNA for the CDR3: TGTGCCAGCAGTCTGAATACCTACGAGCAGTACTTC. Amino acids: CASSLNTYEQYF.

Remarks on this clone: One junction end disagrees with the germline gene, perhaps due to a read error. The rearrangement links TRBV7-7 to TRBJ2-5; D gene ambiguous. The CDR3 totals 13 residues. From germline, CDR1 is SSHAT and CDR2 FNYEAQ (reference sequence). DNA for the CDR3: TGTGCTAGCAGTCTGACGGTCCAAGAGACCCAGTACTTC. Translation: CASSLTVQETQYF.

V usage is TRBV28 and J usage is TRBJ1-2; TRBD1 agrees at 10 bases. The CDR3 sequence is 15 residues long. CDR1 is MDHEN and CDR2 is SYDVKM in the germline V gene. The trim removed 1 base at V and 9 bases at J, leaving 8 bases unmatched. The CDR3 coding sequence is TGTGCCAGCAGTTTATCAGGACAGGGGGGGAAGAGCTACACCTTC. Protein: CASSLSGQGGKSYTF.

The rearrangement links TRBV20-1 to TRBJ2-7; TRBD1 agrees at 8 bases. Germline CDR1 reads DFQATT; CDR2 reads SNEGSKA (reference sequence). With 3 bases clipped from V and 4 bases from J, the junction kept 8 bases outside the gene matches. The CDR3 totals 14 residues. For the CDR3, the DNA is TGCAGTGCTAGTAACAGGGGGTTCGTTTACGAGCAGTACTTC. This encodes CSASNRGFVYEQYF.

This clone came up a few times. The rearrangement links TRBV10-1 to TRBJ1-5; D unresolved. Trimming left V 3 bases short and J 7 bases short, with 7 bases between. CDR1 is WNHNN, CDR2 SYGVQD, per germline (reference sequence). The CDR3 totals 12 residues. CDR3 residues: CASSDIGQPQHF. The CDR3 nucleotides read TGCGCCAGCAGTGATATCGGGCAGCCCCAGCATTTT.

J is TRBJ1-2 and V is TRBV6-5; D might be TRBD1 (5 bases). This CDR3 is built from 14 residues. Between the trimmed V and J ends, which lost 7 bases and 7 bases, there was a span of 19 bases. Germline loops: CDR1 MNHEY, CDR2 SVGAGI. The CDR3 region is CASKKGLLGVGYTF. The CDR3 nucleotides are TGTGCCAGCAAGAAGGGGCTATTGGGGGTTGGCTACACCTTC.

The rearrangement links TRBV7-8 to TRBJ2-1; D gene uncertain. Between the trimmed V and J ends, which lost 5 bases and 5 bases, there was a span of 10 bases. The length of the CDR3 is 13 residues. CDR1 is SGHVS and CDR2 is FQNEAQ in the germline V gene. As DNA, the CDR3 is TGTGCCAGCAGCAAGGGCCGGAACAATGAGCAGTTCTTC. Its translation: CASSKGRNNEQFF.

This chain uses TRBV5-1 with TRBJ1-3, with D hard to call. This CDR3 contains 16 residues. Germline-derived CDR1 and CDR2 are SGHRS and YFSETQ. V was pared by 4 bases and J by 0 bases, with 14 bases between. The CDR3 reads CASSLEAPSSGNTIYF. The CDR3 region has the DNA TGCGCCAGCAGCCTGGAGGCTCCGAGCTCTGGAAACACCATATATTTT. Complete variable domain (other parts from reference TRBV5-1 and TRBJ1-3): KAGVTQTPRYLIKTRGQQVTLSCSPISGHRSVSWYQQTPGQGLQFLFEYFSETQRNKGNFPGRFSGRQFSNSRSEMNVSTLELGDSALYLCASSLEAPSSGNTIYFGEGSWLTVV.